This T cell receptor beta chain was documented in a study of cytomegalovirus exposure and HLA in healthy donors. Findings of the study overall: Analysis was performed later, and it showed HLA-associated TCR beta chains to be more clonally expanded than equally common others.

Donors counted as nominally healthy when sampled, yet unrecorded immune exposures were likely. Both 60 Vbeta primers and 13 Jbeta primers went into the PCR. The repertoire was sequenced with immunoSEQ multiplex PCR; TCRdb's copy has only in-frame clones and lacks some. The sample gives roughly 140,000 clones, 68% of which show up once; 4% to 5.5% is in the top ten. CDR1 is SGHRS and CDR2 is YFSETQ in the germline V gene. This CDR3 contains 15 residues. Trimming removed 4 bases at V and 2 bases at J, with 12 bases between. Regarding this clone: The antigen remains unidentified.

This clonotype was obtained from a man aged 55 to 70 in good health and CMV-seronegative. This chain joins TRBV5-1 and TRBJ2-2, with D hard to call. The sample taken for sequencing was PBMCs. DNA of the CDR3: TGCGCCAGCAGCCTAAGACTCCGAAACACCGGGGAGCTGTTTTTT. Residues: CASSLRLRNTGELFF.